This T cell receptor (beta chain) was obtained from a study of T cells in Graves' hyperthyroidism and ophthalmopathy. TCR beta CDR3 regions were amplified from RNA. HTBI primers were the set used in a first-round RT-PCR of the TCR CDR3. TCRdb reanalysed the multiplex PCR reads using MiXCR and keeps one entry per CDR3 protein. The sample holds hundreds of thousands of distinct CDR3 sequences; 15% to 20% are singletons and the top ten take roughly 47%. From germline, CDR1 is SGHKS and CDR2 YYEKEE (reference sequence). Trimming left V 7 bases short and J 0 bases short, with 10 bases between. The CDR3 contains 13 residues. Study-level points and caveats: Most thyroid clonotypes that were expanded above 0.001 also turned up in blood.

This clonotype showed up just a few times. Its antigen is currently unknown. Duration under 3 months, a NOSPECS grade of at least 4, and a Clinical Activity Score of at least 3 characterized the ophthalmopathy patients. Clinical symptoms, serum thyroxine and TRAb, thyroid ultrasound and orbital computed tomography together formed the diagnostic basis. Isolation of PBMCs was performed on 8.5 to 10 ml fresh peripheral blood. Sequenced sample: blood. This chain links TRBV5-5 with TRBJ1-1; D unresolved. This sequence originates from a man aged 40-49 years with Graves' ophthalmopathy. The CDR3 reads CASSASMNTEAFF. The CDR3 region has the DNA TGTGCCAGCTCAGCCAGCATGAACACTGAAGCTTTCTTT.